One T cell receptor beta chain is described in this entry. This entry comes from a study of T-cell reconstitution after alpha-beta-depleted transplantation in children. The CDR3 runs 17 residues. The junction had 6 bases not matched to a gene; V was cut back by 1 base and J by 1 base. Researchers prepared the TCRbeta library using unique molecular identifiers, the study reports. TCRdb called the PCR reads again in MiXCR, with one record for every CDR3 protein. The sample comprises around 380,000 distinct CDR3 sequences, 11% of which are singletons, and approximately 5% rests with the top ten. The origin of this receptor is a human donor who donated a stem cell graft to a child with acute myeloid leukemia. The sequencing used PBMCs from the stem cell graft donor, collected from the stem cell graft. The chain recombines TRBV12-3 or TRBV12-4 with TRBJ2-2; TRBD2 agrees at 7 bases. CDR3 loop: CASSLVIGGMNTGELFF. Written as DNA, the CDR3 is TGTGCCAGCAGTTTAGTTATCGGGGGGATGAACACCGGGGAGCTGTTTTTT.